Following are 15 T cell receptor beta chains from one sample sequenced in a study of T-cell reconstitution after alpha-beta-depleted transplantation in children. Unique molecular identifiers were built into the TCRbeta library. TCRdb re-analysed the PCR reads in MiXCR, keeping a single row per CDR3 protein. The table shows hundreds of thousands of distinct CDR3 sequences, with around 19% occurring only once. The specimen was PBMCs from the stem cell graft donor, collected from the stem cell graft. Receptors were obtained from a human donor who donated a stem cell graft to a child with acute lymphoblastic leukemia.

This rearrangement joins TRBV7-9 to TRBJ2-7, with D unresolved. The CDR3 length is 15 residues. V was clipped by 6 bases and J by 3 bases, with 18 bases between them. Germline V gene data show CDR1 as SEHNR and CDR2 as FQNEAQ (reference sequence). CDR3 protein: CASSPGVGSGYEQYF. DNA of the CDR3: TGTGCCAGCAGTCCTGGGGTTGGGTCCGGCTACGAGCAGTACTTC.

This clonotype was counted a few times. This chain uses TRBV5-6 with TRBJ1-1; D unresolved. CDR3 length: 14 amino acids. Trimming stripped 4 bases from V and 5 bases from J, with 15 bases between. The germline CDR1 and CDR2 sequences are SGHDT and YYEEEE. This CDR3 is CASSPSGGLTEAFF. For the CDR3, the DNA is TGTGCCAGCAGCCCCTCCGGAGGGTTAACTGAAGCTTTCTTT.

Many counts were recorded for this clonotype. V and J are TRBV29-1 and TRBJ2-5, with D hard to call. The length of the CDR3 is 12 residues. Per the germline V gene, CDR1 is SQVTM and CDR2 is ANQGSEA. CDR3 DNA: TGCACCTACGCGTGGGGCCAAGAGACCCAGTACTTC. It encodes CTYAWGQETQYF.

This chain connects TRBV20-1 to TRBJ1-6, with D possibly matching TRBD1 (6 bases). The CDR3 has 13 residues. Trimming took off 6 bases at V and 7 bases at J, with 13 bases between the two ends. Germline V gene data show CDR1 as DFQATT and CDR2 as SNEGSKA (reference sequence). As DNA, the CDR3 is TGCAGTGCGCGACAGGATGGGAATTCACCCCTCCACTTT. Amino acids: CSARQDGNSPLHF.

The CDR3 region has the DNA TGTGCCAGCAGTTGGGGTATTCGACAGTTCTTC. Its protein product is CASSWGIRQFF. The chain employs TRBV27 and TRBJ2-1, with D unresolved. Trimming stripped 4 bases from V and 13 bases from J, with 11 bases between. This CDR3 is built from 11 residues. Per the germline V gene, CDR1 is MNHEY and CDR2 is SMNVEV (reference sequence).

This clonotype was detected a few times. This chain links TRBV5-1 with TRBJ2-5, with D possibly being TRBD2 (5 bases). V dropped 0 bases and J dropped 5 bases, with 26 bases sitting between them. Germline lookup yields CDR1 SGHRS and CDR2 YFSETQ. The CDR3 contains 19 residues. CDR3 nucleotide sequence: TGCGCCAGCAGCTTGGGGCGACTAAGCGCCCTATTCGGCGGGGAGACCCAGTACTTC. It translates to CASSLGRLSALFGGETQYF.

This chain links TRBV5-1 with TRBJ2-7, with 10 bases identical to TRBD1. With V trimmed by 5 bases and J by 6 bases, 11 bases remained unmatched. The CDR3 spans 15 residues. CDR1 is SGHRS, CDR2 YFSETQ, per germline. CDR3 DNA: TGCGCCAGCAGGAAGAGCGGGACAGGGGCCGCCGAGCAGTACTTC. This encodes CASRKSGTGAAEQYF.

V and J are TRBV6-6 and TRBJ1-4, with a tentative D call TRBD1 (6 bases). Deletions cut 6 bases from V and 8 bases from J, with 13 bases between. Germline V CDR1 and CDR2: MNHNY, SVGAGI (reference sequence). This CDR3 has 13 amino acids. The CDR3 loop is CASSYGTPEKLFF. The CDR3 DNA is TGTGCCAGCAGCTACGGGACACCCGAAAAACTGTTTTTT.

The V gene is TRBV19, the J gene TRBJ2-2; 9 bases line up with TRBD2. There are 15 residues in the CDR3. Germline trimming cut 2 bases from V and 4 bases from J; bases unmatched to any gene: 2. Germline loops: CDR1 LNHDA, CDR2 SQIVND (reference sequence). As DNA, the CDR3 is TGTGCCAGTAGTATACTAGCGGGATCCACCGGGGAGCTGTTTTTT. This encodes CASSILAGSTGELFF.

This sequence joins TRBV6-1 and TRBJ1-3; weak D call: TRBD1 (6 bases). Germline V lookup: CDR1 MNHNS, CDR2 SASEGT. This CDR3 spans 14 amino acids. The V and J ends lost 3 bases and 4 bases respectively, with 10 bases between them. The CDR3 loop is CASSEWGRGNTIYF. CDR3 nucleotides: TGTGCCAGCAGTGAGTGGGGGCGAGGAAACACCATATATTTT.

This chain joins TRBV7-9 and TRBJ2-5; TRBD2 is a possible D gene (6 bases). Trimming took 5 bases from V and 2 from J, leaving 12 bases between them. Per the germline V gene, CDR1 is SEHNR and CDR2 is FQNEAQ (reference sequence). The CDR3 totals 14 residues. Here the CDR3 reads CASSNVGGQETQYF. In nucleotides, the CDR3 is TGTGCCAGCAGCAATGTTGGGGGGCAAGAGACCCAGTACTTC.

The chain employs TRBV9 and TRBJ2-7, with a possible D match to TRBD1 (6 bases). Per the germline V gene, CDR1 is SGDLS and CDR2 is YYNGEE. V shed 4 bases and J shed 5 bases, with 31 bases lying between them. The CDR3 has 19 residues. The chain's CDR3 is CASSPTGLPGRYSGNEQYF. CDR3 DNA sequence: TGTGCCAGCAGCCCGACAGGACTCCCGGGGCGTTATTCAGGGAACGAGCAGTACTTC.

This clonotype was observed a handful of times. This sequence joins TRBV27 and TRBJ1-1, with a weak D call TRBD1 (5 bases). This CDR3 has 13 residues. The germline CDR1 and CDR2 sequences are MNHEY and SMNVEV (reference sequence). Trimming removed 8 bases at V and 6 bases at J, with 16 bases between. The CDR3: CASYSTRGPEAFF. DNA for the CDR3: TGTGCCAGCTATTCAACAAGGGGCCCTGAAGCTTTCTTT.

The rearrangement links TRBV20-1 to TRBJ1-1, with TRBD1 matching over 7 bases. Germline V gene data show CDR1 as DFQATT and CDR2 as SNEGSKA (reference sequence). This CDR3 has 14 amino acids. Trimming took 3 bases from V and 2 from J; bases not matched to a gene: 6. The CDR3 coding sequence is TGCAGTGCTAGCGACGACAGGGTCAACACTGAAGCTTTCTTT. It specifies CSASDDRVNTEAFF.

The chain employs TRBV7-8 and TRBJ2-5; D unclear. CDR1 and CDR2 from the germline V gene are SGHVS and FQNEAQ. The CDR3 consists of 15 residues. Trimming removed 1 base at V and 4 bases at J, with 13 bases between. As DNA, the CDR3 is TGTGCCAGCAGCTTAGACGCTGGGCCAAGAGAGACCCAGTACTTC. Amino acids: CASSLDAGPRETQYF.